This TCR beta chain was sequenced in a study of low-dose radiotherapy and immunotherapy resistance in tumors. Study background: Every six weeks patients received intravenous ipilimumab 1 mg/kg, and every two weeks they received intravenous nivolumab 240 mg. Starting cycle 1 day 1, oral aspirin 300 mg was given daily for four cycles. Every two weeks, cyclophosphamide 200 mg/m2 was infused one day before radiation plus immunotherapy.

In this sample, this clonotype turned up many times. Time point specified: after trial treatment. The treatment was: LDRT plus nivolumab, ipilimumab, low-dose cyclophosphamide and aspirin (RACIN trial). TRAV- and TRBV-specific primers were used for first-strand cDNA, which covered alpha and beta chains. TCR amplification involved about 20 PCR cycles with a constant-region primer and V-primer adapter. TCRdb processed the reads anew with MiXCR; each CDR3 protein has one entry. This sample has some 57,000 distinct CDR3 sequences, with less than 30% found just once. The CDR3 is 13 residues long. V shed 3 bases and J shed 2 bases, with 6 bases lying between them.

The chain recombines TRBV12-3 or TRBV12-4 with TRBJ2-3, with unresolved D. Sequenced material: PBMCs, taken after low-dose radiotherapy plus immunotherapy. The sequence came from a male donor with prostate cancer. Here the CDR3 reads CASSLSSTDTQYF. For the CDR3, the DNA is TGTGCCAGCAGTTTGTCGTCCACAGATACGCAGTATTTT.